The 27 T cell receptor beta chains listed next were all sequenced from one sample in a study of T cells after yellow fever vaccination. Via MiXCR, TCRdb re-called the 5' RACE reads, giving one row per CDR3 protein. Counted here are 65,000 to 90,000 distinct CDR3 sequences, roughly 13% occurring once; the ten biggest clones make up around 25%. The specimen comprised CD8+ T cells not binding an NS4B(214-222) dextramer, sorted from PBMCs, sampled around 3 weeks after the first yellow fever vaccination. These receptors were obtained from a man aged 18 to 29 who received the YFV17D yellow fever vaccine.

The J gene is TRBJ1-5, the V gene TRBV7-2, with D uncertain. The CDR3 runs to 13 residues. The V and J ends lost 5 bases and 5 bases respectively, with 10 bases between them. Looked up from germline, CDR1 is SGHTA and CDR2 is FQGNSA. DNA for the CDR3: TGTGCCAGCAGCACCCGGGATTATCAGCCCCAGCATTTT. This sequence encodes CASSTRDYQPQHF.

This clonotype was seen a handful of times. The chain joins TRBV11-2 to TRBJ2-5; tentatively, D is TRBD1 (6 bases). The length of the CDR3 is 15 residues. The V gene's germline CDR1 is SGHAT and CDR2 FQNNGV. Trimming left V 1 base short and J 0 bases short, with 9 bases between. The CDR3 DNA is TGTGCCAGCAGCTTAGTCGGACAGAACCAAGAGACCCAGTACTTC. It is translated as CASSLVGQNQETQYF.

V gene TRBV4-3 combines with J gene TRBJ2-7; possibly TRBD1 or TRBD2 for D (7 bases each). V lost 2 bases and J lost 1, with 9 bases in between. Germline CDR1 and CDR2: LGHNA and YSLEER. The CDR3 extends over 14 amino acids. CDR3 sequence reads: CASSQQGGSYEQYF. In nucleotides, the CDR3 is TGCGCCAGCAGCCAACAGGGGGGGTCCTACGAGCAGTACTTC.

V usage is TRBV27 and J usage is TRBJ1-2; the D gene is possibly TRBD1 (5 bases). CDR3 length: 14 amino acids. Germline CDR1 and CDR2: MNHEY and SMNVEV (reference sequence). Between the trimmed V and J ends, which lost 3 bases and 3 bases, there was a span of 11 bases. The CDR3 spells CASSLAGPYYGYTF. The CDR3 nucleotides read TGTGCCAGCAGTTTGGCAGGGCCGTACTATGGCTACACCTTC.

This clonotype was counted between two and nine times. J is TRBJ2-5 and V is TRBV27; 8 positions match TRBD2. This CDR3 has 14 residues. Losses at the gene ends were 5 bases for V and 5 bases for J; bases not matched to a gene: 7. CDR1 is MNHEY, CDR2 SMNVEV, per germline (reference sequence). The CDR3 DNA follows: TGTGCCAGCAGTGGACTAGCACCTGAGGAGACCCAGTACTTC. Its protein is CASSGLAPEETQYF.

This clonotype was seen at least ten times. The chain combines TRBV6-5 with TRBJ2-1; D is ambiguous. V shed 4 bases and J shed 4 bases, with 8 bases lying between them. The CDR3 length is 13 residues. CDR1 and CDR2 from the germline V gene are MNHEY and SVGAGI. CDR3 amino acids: CASSSDGYNEQFF. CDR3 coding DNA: TGTGCCAGCAGTTCGGACGGGTACAATGAGCAGTTCTTC.

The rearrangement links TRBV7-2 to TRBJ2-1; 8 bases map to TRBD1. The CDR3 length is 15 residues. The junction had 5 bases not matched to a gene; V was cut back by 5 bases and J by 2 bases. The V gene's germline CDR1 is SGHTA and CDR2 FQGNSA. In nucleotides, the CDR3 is TGTGCCAGCAGCCTTGGGGACAGGCCCTACAATGAGCAGTTCTTC. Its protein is CASSLGDRPYNEQFF. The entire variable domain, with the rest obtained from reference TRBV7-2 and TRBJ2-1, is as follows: GAGVSQSPSNKVTEKGKDVELRCDPISGHTALYWYRQSLGQGLEFLIYFQGNSAPDKSGLPSDRFSAERTGGSVSTLTIQRTQQEDSAVYLCASSLGDRPYNEQFFGPGTRLTVL.

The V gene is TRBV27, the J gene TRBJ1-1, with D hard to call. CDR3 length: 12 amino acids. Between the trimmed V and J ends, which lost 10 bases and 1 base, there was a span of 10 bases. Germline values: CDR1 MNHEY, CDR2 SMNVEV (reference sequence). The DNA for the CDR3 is TGTGCCACCGCAAAAGGGAACACTGAAGCTTTCTTT. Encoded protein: CATAKGNTEAFF.

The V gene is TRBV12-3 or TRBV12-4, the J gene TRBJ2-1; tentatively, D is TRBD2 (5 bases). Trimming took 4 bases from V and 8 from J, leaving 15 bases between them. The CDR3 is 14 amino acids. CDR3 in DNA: TGTGCCAGCAGTTCCGGACTGGGATGGGATGAGCAGTTCTTC. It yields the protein CASSSGLGWDEQFF.

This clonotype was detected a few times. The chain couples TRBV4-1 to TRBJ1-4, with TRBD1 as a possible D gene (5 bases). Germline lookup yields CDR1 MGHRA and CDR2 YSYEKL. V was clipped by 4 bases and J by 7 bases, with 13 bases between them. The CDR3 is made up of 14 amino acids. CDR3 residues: CASSPAGRAEKLFF. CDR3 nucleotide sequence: TGCGCCAGCAGCCCGGCGGGGCGGGCTGAAAAACTGTTTTTT.

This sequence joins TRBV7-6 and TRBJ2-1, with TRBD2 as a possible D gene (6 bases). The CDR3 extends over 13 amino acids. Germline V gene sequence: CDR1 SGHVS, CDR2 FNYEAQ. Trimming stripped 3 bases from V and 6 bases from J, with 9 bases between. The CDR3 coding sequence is TGTGCCAGCAGCTTGAACGGGGGCAATGAGCAGTTCTTC. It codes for CASSLNGGNEQFF. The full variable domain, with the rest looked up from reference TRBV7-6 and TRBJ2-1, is GAGVSQSPRYKVTKRGQDVALRCDPISGHVSLYWYRQALGQGPEFLTYFNYEAQQDKSGLPNDRFSAERPEGSISTLTIQRTEQRDSAMYRCASSLNGGNEQFFGPGTRLTVL.

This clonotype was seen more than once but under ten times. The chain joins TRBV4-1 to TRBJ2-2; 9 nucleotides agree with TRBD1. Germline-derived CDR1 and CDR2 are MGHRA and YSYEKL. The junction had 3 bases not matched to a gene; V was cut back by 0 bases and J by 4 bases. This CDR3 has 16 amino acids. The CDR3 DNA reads TGCGCCAGCAGCCAAGATGGGACAGGGCTCACCGGGGAGCTGTTTTTT. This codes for CASSQDGTGLTGELFF.

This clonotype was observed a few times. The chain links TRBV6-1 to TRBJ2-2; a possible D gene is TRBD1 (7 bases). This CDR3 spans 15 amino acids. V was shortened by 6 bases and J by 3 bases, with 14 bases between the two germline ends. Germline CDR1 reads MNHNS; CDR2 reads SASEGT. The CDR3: CASSAGGSHTGELFF. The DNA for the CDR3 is TGTGCCAGCAGCGCAGGGGGGTCGCACACCGGGGAGCTGTTTTTT.

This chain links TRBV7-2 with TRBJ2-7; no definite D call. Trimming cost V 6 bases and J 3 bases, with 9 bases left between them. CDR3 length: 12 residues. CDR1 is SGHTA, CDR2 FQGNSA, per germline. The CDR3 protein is CASSESGYEQYF. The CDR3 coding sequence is TGTGCCAGCAGTGAATCAGGCTACGAGCAGTACTTC.

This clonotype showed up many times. CDR3 nucleotides: TGCAGCGCCCTTGCCGGGGGGCGCCTCAATGAGCAGTTCTTC. It encodes CSALAGGRLNEQFF. The rearrangement joins TRBV29-1 to TRBJ2-1; a possible D gene is TRBD2 (7 bases). This CDR3 is built from 14 residues. Deletions cut 7 bases from V and 6 bases from J, with 19 bases between. Germline assignment: CDR1 SQVTM and CDR2 ANQGSEA.

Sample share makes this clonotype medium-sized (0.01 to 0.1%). CDR3 sequence reads: CASSGTGNYGYTF. CDR3 DNA sequence: TGTGCCAGCAGCGGGACAGGGAACTATGGCTACACCTTC. The chain employs TRBV14 and TRBJ1-2; 9 bases are a match to TRBD1. The J segment lost 2 bases and the V segment lost 5 bases, leaving 0 bases of the junction unmatched. CDR3 length: 13 residues. Germline assignment: CDR1 SGHDN and CDR2 FVKESK. The whole variable domain, filled in from reference TRBV14 and TRBJ1-2, reads EAGVTQFPSHSVIEKGQTVTLRCDPISGHDNLYWYRRVMGKEIKFLLHFVKESKQDESGMPNNRFLAERTGGTYSTLKVQPAELEDSGVYFCASSGTGNYGYTFGSGTRLTVV.

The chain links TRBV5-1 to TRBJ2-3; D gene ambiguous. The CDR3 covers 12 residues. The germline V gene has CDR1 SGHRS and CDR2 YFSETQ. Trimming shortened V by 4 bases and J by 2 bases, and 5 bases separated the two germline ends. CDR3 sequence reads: CASSAYTDTQYF. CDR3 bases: TGCGCCAGCAGCGCCTACACAGATACGCAGTATTTT.

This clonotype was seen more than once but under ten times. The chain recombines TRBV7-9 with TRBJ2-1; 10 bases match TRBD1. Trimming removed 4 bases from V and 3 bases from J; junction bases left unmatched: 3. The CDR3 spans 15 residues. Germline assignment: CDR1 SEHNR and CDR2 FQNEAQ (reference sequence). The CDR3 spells CASSSGTGDYNEQFF. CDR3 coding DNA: TGTGCCAGCAGCTCTGGGACAGGGGACTACAATGAGCAGTTCTTC.

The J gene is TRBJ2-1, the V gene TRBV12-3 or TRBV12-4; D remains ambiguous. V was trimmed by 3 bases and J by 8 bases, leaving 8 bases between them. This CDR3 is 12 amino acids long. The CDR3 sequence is CASSFGLYEQFF. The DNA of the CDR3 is TGTGCCAGCAGTTTCGGGTTATATGAGCAGTTCTTC.

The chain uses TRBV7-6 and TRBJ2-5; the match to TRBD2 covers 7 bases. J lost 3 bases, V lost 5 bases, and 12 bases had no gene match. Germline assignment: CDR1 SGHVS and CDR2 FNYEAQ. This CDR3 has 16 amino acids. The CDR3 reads CASSPTYAGVKETQYF. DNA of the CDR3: TGTGCCAGCAGCCCGACGTATGCGGGGGTAAAAGAGACCCAGTACTTC.

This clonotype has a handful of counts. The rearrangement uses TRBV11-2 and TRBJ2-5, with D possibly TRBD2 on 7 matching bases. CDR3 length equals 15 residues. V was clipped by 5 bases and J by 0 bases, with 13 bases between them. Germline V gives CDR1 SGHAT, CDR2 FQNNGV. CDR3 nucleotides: TGTGCCAGCAGCCGTGGGAGGGGGGACCAAGAGACCCAGTACTTC. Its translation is CASSRGRGDQETQYF. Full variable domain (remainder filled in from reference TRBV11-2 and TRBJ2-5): EAGVAQSPRYKIIEKRQSVAFWCNPISGHATLYWYQQILGQGPKLLIQFQNNGVVDDSQLPKDRFSAERLKGVDSTLKIQPAKLEDSAVYLCASSRGRGDQETQYFGPGTRLLVL.

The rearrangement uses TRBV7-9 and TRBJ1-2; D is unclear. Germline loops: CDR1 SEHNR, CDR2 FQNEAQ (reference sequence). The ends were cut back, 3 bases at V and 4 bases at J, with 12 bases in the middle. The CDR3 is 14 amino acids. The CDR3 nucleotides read TGTGCCAGCAGCTTTGGCGGTGGACTCTATGGCTACACCTTC. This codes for CASSFGGGLYGYTF.

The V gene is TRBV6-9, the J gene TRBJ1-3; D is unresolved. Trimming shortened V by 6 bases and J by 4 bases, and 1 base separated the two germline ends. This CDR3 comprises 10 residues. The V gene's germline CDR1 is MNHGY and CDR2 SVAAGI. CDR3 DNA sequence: TGTGCCAGCAGGGGAAACACCATATATTTT. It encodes CASRGNTIYF.

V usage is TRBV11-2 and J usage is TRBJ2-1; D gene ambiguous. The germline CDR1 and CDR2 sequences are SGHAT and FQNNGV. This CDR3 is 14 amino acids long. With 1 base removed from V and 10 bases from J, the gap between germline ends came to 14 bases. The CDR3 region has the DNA TGTGCCAGCAGCTTAGTTCCCCGCGGTGTGGAGCAGTTCTTC. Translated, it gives CASSLVPRGVEQFF.

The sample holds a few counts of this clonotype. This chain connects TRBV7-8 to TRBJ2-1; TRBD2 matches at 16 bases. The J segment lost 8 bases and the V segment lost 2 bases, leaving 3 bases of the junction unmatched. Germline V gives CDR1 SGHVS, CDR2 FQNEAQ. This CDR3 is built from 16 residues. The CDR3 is CASSLPGLAGGHEQFF. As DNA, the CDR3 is TGTGCCAGCAGCTTACCGGGACTAGCGGGGGGGCATGAGCAGTTCTTC.

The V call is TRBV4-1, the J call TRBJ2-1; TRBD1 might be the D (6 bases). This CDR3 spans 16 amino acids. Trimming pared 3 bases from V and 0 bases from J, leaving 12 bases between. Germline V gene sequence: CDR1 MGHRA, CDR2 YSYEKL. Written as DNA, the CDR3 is TGCGCCAGCAGCCAGACAGGAGTGAGCTCCTACAATGAGCAGTTCTTC. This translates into CASSQTGVSSYNEQFF.

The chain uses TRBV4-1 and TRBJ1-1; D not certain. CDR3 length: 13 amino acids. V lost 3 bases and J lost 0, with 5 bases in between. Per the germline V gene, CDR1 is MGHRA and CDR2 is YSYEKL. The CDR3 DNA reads TGCGCCAGCAGCCAGAACTTGAACACTGAAGCTTTCTTT. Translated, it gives CASSQNLNTEAFF.